This TCR beta chain derives from a study of vaccination effects on CD4 cells after COVID-19 (dated by TCRdb to between 2022 and 2023). Regarding the complete study: Two doses of either the BNT162b2 or the mRNA-1273 mRNA SARS-CoV-2 vaccine were administered to participants. SARS-CoV-2 spike-specific CD4+ TCR repertoires from before and after mRNA vaccination were compared in COVID-19 convalescent patients and in infection-naive vaccine recipients. In the study, cultures from other donors were sequenced using the Oncomine TCR Beta short-read assay on an Illumina iSeq 100. A total of 9 to 11 COVID-19 convalescent patients and several SARS-CoV-2-naive healthy vaccine recipients were included in the full study.

Beyond this particular receptor, the publication reports: The study was limited by a small number of convalescent patients, and early post-infection timepoints were lacking. In healthy vaccine recipients, vaccine-induced clones were almost all SARS-CoV-2 mono-reactive, with only 1 of 255 cross-reactive with common cold coronaviruses. Marked clonal contraction was observed in both infection-induced and vaccine-induced clones at late post-vaccination timepoints, consistent with waning T cell responses.

The protocol used for the library was the immunoSEQ multiplex PCR assay. TCR beta CDR3 sequencing was performed on DNA from the cultured, isolated CD4+ T cells. The original pipeline was this. Non-productive TCR sequences were removed and reads were trimmed to the CDR3 region, keeping CDR3s of at least 7 amino acids. Antigen-specific clonotypes were identified with the MANAFEST web app by comparing expansion in peptide wells against reference cultures. To count as positive, a clone had to show expansion at FDR<0.05 compared with the reference and with all other wells, an odds ratio above 5, and a frequency above 0.1% in two replicate wells. A clonotype was called cross-reactive if it was significantly expanded both in SARS-CoV-2 spike wells and in at least one common cold coronavirus spike condition. CDR3 similarity was assessed by Levenshtein distance using the stringdist R package, and unrooted trees were constructed with ape in R 3.6.1. In TCRdb, the immuneACCESS table is reduced to in-frame sequences with V and J assigned. These tables do not hold every clone; where another copy was compared, an unresolved V gene accounts for under half, and the others remain unexplained. D and trimming come from the DNA, and the V and J calls and clone size come from that table. Present in this sample are about 73,000 clones, around 79% of which were seen just once. The ten largest clones represent 2.5% to 3% of the sample.

Only a few counts were recorded for this clone. Its antigen remains unidentified. Base qualities were left out, and no much larger clone turns up one base away. In the ViraFEST assay, PBMC were stimulated with viral peptide pools, and antigen-specific CD4+ T cell clonotypes were then identified by expansion using TCR sequencing. After less than 13 days of culture, CD4+ T cells were isolated with the EasySep CD4+ T cell isolation kit. The absence of prior SARS-CoV-2 infection in healthy vaccine recipients was confirmed by negative nucleocapsid antibodies before and after vaccination. Each well held two million PBMC cultured in IMDM containing roughly 4.9% human AB serum, around 9.3 IU/ml IL-2 and gentamicin, along with approximately 10 ug/ml peptides. Half of the culture medium was replaced with fresh IL-2-containing medium on days 3 and 7. Unless noted otherwise, every peptide stimulation condition was grown in triplicate wells. PBMC were separated from whole blood using Ficoll-Paque Plus gradient centrifugation and were then either cryopreserved at -140C or used fresh. The spike proteins of SARS-CoV-2 and of the common cold coronaviruses HCoV-NL63, HCoV-OC43 and HCoV-229E were spanned by overlapping peptide pools. Genomic DNA was extracted from cultured CD4+ T cells with the QIAamp micro DNA kit.

CDR1 LGHDT and CDR2 YNNKEL were looked up in the germline V gene (reference sequence). V lost 1 base and J lost 0 bases; the stretch between them is 10 bases long. From the cysteine through the phenylalanine, the CDR3 covers 16 amino acids. Only the CDR3 portion is preserved as DNA: 48 bases, with reading frame beginning at the first base. The sample was CD4+ T cells from PBMCs cultured with HCoV-NL63 spike peptides, taken before COVID-19 vaccination. According to the study, the label for this sample's cell subset or site signals: HCoV-NL63 spike overlapping peptide pool stimulation. Here the chain combines TRBV3-1 (or the pseudogene TRBV3-2) and TRBJ1-5; TRBD1 is a weak D gene call, 5 bases matching. The origin of this receptor is a human donor who received a COVID-19 vaccine. The sequenced DNA is TGTGCCAGCAGCCAAGGGAGACAGTATAGCAATCAGCCCCAGCATTTT. This yields the protein CASSQGRQYSNQPQHF.